Listed here are 30 T cell receptor beta chains from one sample, sequenced in a study of cytomegalovirus exposure and HLA in healthy donors. Primers: 60 Vbeta forward and 13 Jbeta reverse. Clones were read by immunoSEQ multiplex PCR, and TCRdb kept only the in-frame ones, dropping some. The sample has over 40,000 clones, approximately 70% seen once. The specimen sequenced was PBMCs. These receptors were taken from a man aged 25-40 years in good health and CMV-seronegative.

The chain is built from TRBV30 and TRBJ1-1; D not resolved. Trimming pared 3 bases from V and 0 bases from J, leaving 8 bases between. The germline gives CDR1 GTSNPN, CDR2 SVGIG (reference sequence). This CDR3 is built from 13 residues. CDR3 coding DNA: TGTGCCTGGAGGGTCCTAGTGAACACTGAAGCTTTCTTT. Its translation: CAWRVLVNTEAFF.

This clone was detected only a few times. In nucleotides, the CDR3 is TGTGCCAGCAGCTACAGGGTTTTAACTGAAGCTTTCTTT. Translation: CASSYRVLTEAFF. The chain is built from TRBV7-9 and TRBJ1-1; a possible D gene is TRBD1 (6 bases). V lost 4 bases to trimming and J lost 5 bases, with 11 bases between them. Germline CDR1 and CDR2: SEHNR and FQNEAQ (reference sequence). The CDR3 totals 13 residues.

The chain joins TRBV28 to TRBJ2-7; D is possibly TRBD2 (5 bases). The CDR3 loop spans 14 amino acids. V was clipped by 8 bases and J by 1 base, with 15 bases between them. In germline, CDR1 is MDHEN, CDR2 SYDVKM. In DNA, the CDR3 is TGTGCCAGCGGGATTCCGGGGTATTCCTACGAGCAGTACTTC. Encoded protein: CASGIPGYSYEQYF.

This clone was seen a few times. The chain carries TRBV2 and TRBJ2-2, with TRBD2 as a possible D gene (5 bases). The CDR3 extends over 17 amino acids. The germline V and J ends were trimmed by 2 bases and 8 bases, with 21 bases remaining between them. Germline CDR1 SNHLY, CDR2 FYNNEI. CDR3 DNA sequence: TGTGCCAGCAGTGAAAAGTCTCTATACTCCCCGGGAGGGGAGCTGTTTTTT. Protein: CASSEKSLYSPGGELFF.

The genes are TRBV27 and TRBJ1-5; possible D gene TRBD1, 5 bases. The CDR3 is 13 residues long. In germline, CDR1 is MNHEY, CDR2 SMNVEV (reference sequence). Trimming took off 5 bases at V and 6 bases at J, with 11 bases between the two ends. CDR3 in amino acids: CASSPPGVQPQHF. CDR3 coding DNA: TGTGCCAGCAGTCCGCCGGGGGTTCAGCCCCAGCATTTT.

This clone was seen only a few times. The gene calls are TRBV4-2 and TRBJ1-4, with D unresolved. V lost 1 base and J lost 7, with 16 bases in between. CDR1 and CDR2 (germline): LGHNA, YNFKEQ. The CDR3 contains 16 residues. CDR3 sequence (DNA): TGTGCCAGCAGCCAAGGAGTCGAGGGTCGCATTGAAAAACTGTTTTTT. This codes for CASSQGVEGRIEKLFF.

This clone was counted a few times. The V call is TRBV5-1, the J call TRBJ2-3; D is ambiguous. In germline, CDR1 is SGHRS, CDR2 YFSETQ. The CDR3 contains 15 residues. Trimming took 1 base from V and 0 from J, leaving 9 bases between them. The CDR3 DNA follows: TGCGCCAGCAGCTTGACTAACCCTAGCACAGATACGCAGTATTTT. Translation gives CASSLTNPSTDTQYF.

The J gene is TRBJ2-1, the V gene TRBV12-5; maybe TRBD2 (6 bases). V shed 2 bases and J shed 10 bases, with 9 bases lying between them. CDR3 length: 12 amino acids. Looked up from germline, CDR1 is LGHNT and CDR2 is FRNRAP. The CDR3 DNA follows: TGTGCTAGTGGTTTGTCGGGGGACGAGCAGTTCTTC. Its translation: CASGLSGDEQFF.

This clone was seen more than once but under ten times. This chain connects TRBV4-1 to TRBJ2-7; D is possibly TRBD1 (6 bases). Trimming removed 5 bases at V and 2 bases at J, with 10 bases between. Germline V lookup: CDR1 MGHRA, CDR2 YSYEKL. The CDR3 is 13 residues long. The CDR3 bases are TGCGCCAGCAGCTTCCGACAGGCCTACGAGCAGTACTTC. It codes for CASSFRQAYEQYF.

CDR3 in DNA: TGTGCCAGCAGCTTAAGTACAGGGCGGTCCTACGAGCAGTACTTC. It yields the protein CASSLSTGRSYEQYF. The chain employs TRBV5-8 and TRBJ2-7, with D possibly TRBD1 on 6 matching bases. In germline, CDR1 is SGHTS, CDR2 YDEGEE. V shed 2 bases and J shed 1 base, with 13 bases lying between them. The CDR3 extends over 15 amino acids.

The CDR3 nucleotides are TGTGCCAGCAGTTTTCGACAGGGACAAGAGACCCAGTACTTC. Its protein product is CASSFRQGQETQYF. The rearrangement links TRBV6-6 to TRBJ2-5; TRBD1 agrees at 7 bases. Germline V gene sequence: CDR1 MNHNY, CDR2 SVGAGI (reference sequence). The CDR3 sequence is 14 residues long. Trimming took 4 bases from V and 2 from J; bases not matched to a gene: 4.

This clone was counted a few times. The DNA for the CDR3 is TGTGCCAGCAGGCTAGCGGGAGGGGTCGGGGAGCTGTTTTTT. The encoded protein is CASRLAGGVGELFF. The chain has TRBV27 and TRBJ2-2; 12 bases align to TRBD2. The CDR3 has 14 amino acids. Germline loops: CDR1 MNHEY, CDR2 SMNVEV (reference sequence). The V segment lost 6 bases and the J segment 7 bases; nucleotides outside the gene matches: 3.

The chain combines TRBV4-2 with TRBJ2-7; perhaps TRBD2 as D (6 bases). The CDR3 consists of 14 residues. CDR1 and CDR2 (germline): LGHNA, YNFKEQ. V was trimmed by 3 bases and J by 1 base, leaving 10 bases between them. The CDR3 sequence is CASSQGLESYEQYF. CDR3 DNA sequence: TGTGCCAGCAGCCAGGGACTGGAATCCTACGAGCAGTACTTC.

The V call is TRBV11-2, the J call TRBJ2-2; weak D call: TRBD2 (6 bases). CDR1 is SGHAT and CDR2 is FQNNGV in the germline V gene. CDR3 length equals 16 residues. Trimming took off 7 bases at V and 1 base at J, with 16 bases between the two ends. CDR3 nucleotides: TGTGCCAGCATCCGAGGAGGGGCAGAGAACACCGGGGAGCTGTTTTTT. Translation gives CASIRGGAENTGELFF.

The chain uses TRBV6-6 and TRBJ2-1; 11 nucleotides line up with TRBD2. The germline V gene has CDR1 MNHNY and CDR2 SVGAGI (reference sequence). CDR3 size: 15 residues. V lost 6 bases to trimming and J lost 15 bases; unmatched junction nucleotides: 16. The CDR3 here is CASSPGTSGPLYGFF. The CDR3 DNA follows: TGTGCCAGCAGCCCCGGGACTAGCGGTCCCCTTTATGGGTTCTTC.

This rearrangement joins TRBV5-1 to TRBJ2-4, with D hard to call. The CDR3 spans 15 residues. Germline-derived CDR1 and CDR2 are SGHRS and YFSETQ. V was trimmed by 4 bases and J by 1 base, leaving 12 bases between them. The DNA of the CDR3 is TGCGCCAGCAGCCCCACCGCCAGGGCCAAAAACATTCAGTACTTC. Translating it yields CASSPTARAKNIQYF.

Only a few counts were recorded for this clone. The chain is built from TRBV6-1 and TRBJ1-5; maybe TRBD1 (6 bases). CDR1 is MNHNS, CDR2 SASEGT, per germline. CDR3 length: 16 amino acids. The V and J ends lost 4 bases and 0 bases respectively, with 13 bases between them. CDR3 region: CASSGTGPPSNQPQHF. In DNA form, the CDR3 reads TGTGCCAGCAGTGGTACAGGGCCGCCTAGCAATCAGCCCCAGCATTTT.

In this sample, this clone turned up a few times. The chain has TRBV4-1 and TRBJ2-7; D is unclear. There are 14 residues in the CDR3. Per the germline V gene, CDR1 is MGHRA and CDR2 is YSYEKL. The V end was cut by 1 base, the J end by 1 base, with 8 bases between. For the CDR3, the DNA is TGCGCCAGCAGCCAAGTCGGGTCATCCTACGAGCAGTACTTC. It is translated as CASSQVGSSYEQYF.

The chain employs TRBV7-6 and TRBJ2-2; TRBD2 might be the D (6 bases). The CDR3 spans 17 residues. The germline gives CDR1 SGHVS, CDR2 FNYEAQ. V lost 1 base, J lost 5 bases, and 17 bases lay in between. The CDR3 DNA is TGTGCCAGCAGCTTAGTACGGTCCGGGAGCGGGACCGGGGAGCTGTTTTTT. Amino acid sequence: CASSLVRSGSGTGELFF.

This chain links TRBV30 with TRBJ2-7; possibly TRBD2 for D (6 bases). Trimming removed 3 bases from V and 8 bases from J, with 20 bases in between. CDR1 GTSNPN and CDR2 SVGIG come from the germline V gene (reference sequence). This CDR3 contains 14 residues. The CDR3: CAWSPVPGVAKQYF. CDR3 nucleotide sequence: TGTGCCTGGAGCCCTGTCCCGGGGGTCGCGAAGCAGTACTTC.

As regards this clone: This sample also contains other DNA sequences that code for the same CDR3. This sequence joins TRBV6-5 and TRBJ2-1, with 8 bases matching TRBD2. The CDR3 runs 15 residues. V lost 5 bases and J lost 8; bases outside the gene matches: 11. Looked up from germline, CDR1 is MNHEY and CDR2 is SVGAGI. In DNA, the CDR3 is TGTGCCAGCAGTCCCGCGGGACTAGGTTCCTATGAGCAGTTCTTC. Its protein is CASSPAGLGSYEQFF.

The sample holds a few counts of this clone. The V gene is TRBV6-5, the J gene TRBJ2-7, with a possible D match to TRBD1 (6 bases). Germline-derived CDR1 and CDR2 are MNHEY and SVGAGI. The V end lost 2 bases, the J end lost 5 bases, and 13 bases lay between the germline ends. The CDR3 is 14 amino acids. The CDR3 bases are TGTGCCAGCAGTTACGGCGAGGGGGTCCACGAGCAGTACTTC. Translation gives CASSYGEGVHEQYF.

This clone is a singleton in its sample. The chain carries TRBV6-5 and TRBJ1-2; perhaps TRBD1 as D (5 bases). The CDR3 contains 15 residues. The V gene lost 6 bases and the J gene lost 4 bases, with 18 bases spanning the gap. Looked up from germline, CDR1 is MNHEY and CDR2 is SVGAGI. CDR3 DNA: TGTGCCAGCAGGATCGGGGGGTTTGCTCGCTATGGCTACACCTTC. Protein sequence: CASRIGGFARYGYTF.

V is TRBV7-7 and J is TRBJ1-3, with D unclear. The CDR3 consists of 13 residues. V shed 6 bases and J shed 4 bases, with 10 bases lying between them. Germline CDR1 reads SSHAT; CDR2 reads FNYEAQ (reference sequence). The CDR3 nucleotides are TGTGCCAGCAGTTTCACACCGGGAAACACCATATATTTT. Its protein product is CASSFTPGNTIYF.

V gene TRBV7-9 combines with J gene TRBJ1-1, with TRBD1 matching 7 bases. Germline CDR1 is SEHNR and CDR2 is FQNEAQ (reference sequence). The CDR3 is 15 amino acids. The V segment lost 4 bases and the J segment 1 base; nucleotides outside the gene matches: 6. Here the CDR3 DNA reads TGTGCCAGCAGCTACCGACAGGGAGGGAACACTGAAGCTTTCTTT. Translating gives CASSYRQGGNTEAFF.

Comment on this clone: The CDR3 does not end in the conserved phenylalanine or tryptophan, so this is likely a read error. The chain uses TRBV6-4 and TRBJ2-2; 12 positions match TRBD2. Germline assignment: CDR1 MRHNA and CDR2 SNTAGT. The length of the CDR3 is 15 residues. The V and J ends lost 6 bases and 5 bases, in that order; junction bases with no gene match: 4. CDR3: CASSRLAGDTGELFV. The CDR3 region has the DNA TGTGCCAGCAGCAGACTAGCGGGAGATACCGGGGAGCTGTTTGTT.

The chain employs TRBV10-2 and TRBJ1-5; TRBD1 aligns across 10 bases. After removal of 2 bases from V and 2 bases from J, the junction contained 9 bases not matched to a gene. The CDR3 has 18 amino acids. Germline CDR1 is WSHSY and CDR2 is SAAADI. CDR3 in amino acids: CASSEETGGWNGNQPQHF. CDR3 coding DNA: TGCGCCAGCAGTGAGGAGACAGGGGGCTGGAACGGCAATCAGCCCCAGCATTTT.

In nucleotides, the CDR3 is TGTGCCAGCAGTGTTTCTGGACAGCTGGCCGGGGCCAACGTCCTGACTTTC. Its protein product is CASSVSGQLAGANVLTF. This chain connects TRBV2 to TRBJ2-6; D possibly corresponds to TRBD1 (6 bases). V was shortened by 4 bases and J by 4 bases, with 17 bases between the two germline ends. The germline gives CDR1 SNHLY, CDR2 FYNNEI. This CDR3 comprises 17 residues.

This chain connects TRBV6-1 to TRBJ1-2; D is perhaps TRBD1 (5 bases). This CDR3 comprises 14 residues. Looked up from germline, CDR1 is MNHNS and CDR2 is SASEGT. The ends were cut back, 3 bases at V and 2 bases at J, with 10 bases in the middle. CDR3 protein: CASSEAGRNYGYTF. The CDR3, as DNA: TGTGCCAGCAGTGAGGCGGGACGGAACTATGGCTACACCTTC.

This chain uses TRBV19 with TRBJ2-1; D gene ambiguous. Germline assignment: CDR1 LNHDA and CDR2 SQIVND (reference sequence). This CDR3 contains 13 residues. The V gene lost 3 bases and the J gene lost 5 bases, with 8 bases spanning the gap. The CDR3 here is CASSIADNNEQFF. CDR3 sequence (DNA): TGTGCCAGTAGTATCGCAGATAACAATGAGCAGTTCTTC.